The TCR beta chain described here comes from a study of T cells after somatic rescue of genetic block. The germline CDR1 and CDR2 sequences are SGHTA and FQGNSA. The length of the CDR3 is 16 residues. The junction had 15 bases not matched to a gene; V was cut back by 2 bases and J by 11 bases. The protocol was immunoSEQ multiplex PCR, while the TCRdb copy is restricted to in-frame clones and leaves out a portion. The sample lists about 12,000 clones; under 85% were seen once. The V gene is TRBV7-2, the J gene TRBJ2-3; TRBD2 agrees at 8 bases. The sequence came from a boy aged 5 to 17. The sequenced sample consisted of peripheral blood mononuclear cells (PBMCs). CDR3 protein: CASSLMASGHLKEQYF. DNA for the CDR3: TGTGCCAGCAGCTTAATGGCTAGCGGGCACCTTAAGGAGCAGTATTTT.